This is a list of T cell receptor beta chains from one sample in a study of blood T cell repertoires in COVID-19. Sequencing was performed with immunoSEQ multiplex PCR; in TCRdb, only in-frame clones are kept and a portion is missing. The table shows approximately 260,000 clones, with around 86% occurring only once. Material: peripheral blood. Receptor source: a young man with active or convalescent COVID-19. CDR3s include the opening cysteine and the closing phenylalanine or tryptophan. Each record gives: CDR3 protein, CDR3 DNA, clone size, D gene, J gene, V gene. The D gene is left open where the match is weak. Size is omitted from some rows. Given values are once, few, many or a class for expanded clones.

CDR3: CASSSYLAGNEKLFF
DNA: TGTGCCAGCAGCTCCTATCTAGCCGGGAATGAAAAACTGTTTTTT
size: .
D: .
J: TRBJ1-4
V: TRBV7-9

CDR3: CASRAGVNRYEQYF
DNA: TGTGCCAGCAGGGCAGGGGTAAACCGCTACGAGCAGTACTTC
size: .
D: .
J: TRBJ2-7
V: TRBV28

CDR3: CASSYGQGEANEAFF
DNA: TGTGCCAGCAGCTATGGACAGGGGGAAGCTAATGAAGCTTTCTTT
size: few
D: TRBD1
J: TRBJ1-1
V: TRBV7-9

CDR3: CASRAGSGRTDTQYF
DNA: TGTGCCAGCAGGGCAGGGAGCGGGCGCACAGATACGCAGTATTTT
size: few
D: .
J: TRBJ2-3
V: TRBV27

CDR3: CASSEARSYEQYF
DNA: TGTGCCAGCAGTGAAGCGCGTTCATACGAGCAGTACTTC
size: .
D: .
J: TRBJ2-7
V: TRBV6-1

CDR3: CASSIESSYEQYF
DNA: TGTGCCAGTAGTATCGAGAGCTCCTACGAGCAGTACTTC
size: .
D: .
J: TRBJ2-7
V: TRBV19

CDR3: CASSAVERSSYNEQFF
DNA: TGTGCCAGTAGTGCCGTGGAGCGGAGCTCCTACAATGAGCAGTTCTTC
size: .
D: .
J: TRBJ2-1
V: TRBV19

CDR3: CASSRLGGGLTDTQYF
DNA: TGTGCCAGCAGCCGTCTGGGGGGAGGTCTAACAGATACGCAGTATTTT
size: .
D: .
J: TRBJ2-3
V: TRBV7-3

CDR3: CAISGGLETQYF
DNA: TGTGCCATCAGCGGCGGACTAGAGACCCAGTACTTC
size: .
D: .
J: TRBJ2-5
V: TRBV10-3

CDR3: CASSGNRGYEQYF
DNA: TGTGCCAGCAGTGGGAACAGGGGCTACGAGCAGTACTTC
size: .
D: TRBD1
J: TRBJ2-7
V: TRBV12-3/TRBV12-4

CDR3: CASSLRQGSSEQYF
DNA: TGTGCCAGCAGCCTAAGACAGGGATCCTCCGAGCAGTACTTC
size: .
D: TRBD1
J: TRBJ2-7
V: TRBV5-6

CDR3: CASSVSGTGQGRRAFF
DNA: TGTGCCAGCAGTGTGTCCGGGACAGGGCAAGGAAGAAGAGCTTTCTTT
size: .
D: TRBD1
J: TRBJ1-1
V: TRBV27

CDR3: CASSPASGQGTNIQYF
DNA: TGTGCCAGCAGCCCCGCCTCGGGACAGGGTACGAACATTCAGTACTTC
size: .
D: TRBD1
J: TRBJ2-4
V: TRBV5-4

CDR3: CASSGGLAGVETQYF
DNA: TGTGCCAGCAGCGGCGGACTAGCGGGGGTGGAGACCCAGTACTTC
size: once
D: TRBD2
J: TRBJ2-5
V: TRBV9

CDR3: CASSIGREWTEAFF
DNA: TGTGCCAGTAGTATAGGGAGGGAGTGGACTGAAGCTTTCTTT
size: .
D: .
J: TRBJ1-1
V: TRBV19

CDR3: CASSADRQEQYF
DNA: TGTGCCAGCAGTGCGGACAGGCAAGAGCAGTACTTC
size: .
D: TRBD1
J: TRBJ2-7
V: TRBV28

CDR3: CASSVGGRAIGIQYF
DNA: TGCGCCAGCAGTGTAGGCGGGAGGGCCATCGGCATTCAGTACTTC
size: .
D: TRBD2
J: TRBJ2-4
V: TRBV10-1